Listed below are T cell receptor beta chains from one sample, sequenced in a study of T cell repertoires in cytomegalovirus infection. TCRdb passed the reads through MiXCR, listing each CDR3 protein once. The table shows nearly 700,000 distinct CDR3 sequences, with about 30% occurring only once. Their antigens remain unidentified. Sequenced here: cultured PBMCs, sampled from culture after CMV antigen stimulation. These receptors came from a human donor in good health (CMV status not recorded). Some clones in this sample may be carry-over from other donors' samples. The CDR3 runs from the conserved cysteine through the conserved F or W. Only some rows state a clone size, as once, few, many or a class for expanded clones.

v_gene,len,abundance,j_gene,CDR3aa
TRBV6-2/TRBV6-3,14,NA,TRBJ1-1,CASSYDRPSTEAFF
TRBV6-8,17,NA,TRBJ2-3,CASSYTSHSGRTDTQYF
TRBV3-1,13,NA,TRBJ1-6,CASSQDSESPLHF
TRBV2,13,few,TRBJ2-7,CASEGRLSGEQYF
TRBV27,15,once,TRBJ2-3,CASSRRGGRRDTQYF
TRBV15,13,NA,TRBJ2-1,CATRGGRYNEQFF
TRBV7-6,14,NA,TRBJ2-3,CASSRGSHTDTQYF
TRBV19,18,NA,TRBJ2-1,CASSIWPPELANYNEQFF
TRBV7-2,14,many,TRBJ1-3,CASSLPGSGNTIYF
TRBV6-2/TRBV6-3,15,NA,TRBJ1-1,CASSTPGQGSAEAFF
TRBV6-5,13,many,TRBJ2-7,CASRGQGPYEQYF
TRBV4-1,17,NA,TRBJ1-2,CASSQGPMTTVTYGYTF
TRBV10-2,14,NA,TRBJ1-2,CASSGTGIGYGYTF
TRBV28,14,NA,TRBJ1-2,CASSIALINYGYTF
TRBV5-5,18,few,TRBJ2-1,CASSLVNAGATYYNEQFF
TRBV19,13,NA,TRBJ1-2,CASIPAGYYGYTF
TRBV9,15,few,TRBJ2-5,CASSVLGTIRETQYF
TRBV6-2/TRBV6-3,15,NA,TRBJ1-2,CASSYRSREEDGYTF
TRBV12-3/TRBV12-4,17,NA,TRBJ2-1,CASIQGVGSSGANEQFF
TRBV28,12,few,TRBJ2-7,CASSFSIREQYF
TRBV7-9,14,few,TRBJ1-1,CASSSGQINTEAFF
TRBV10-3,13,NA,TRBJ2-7,CAIGLADGTEQYF
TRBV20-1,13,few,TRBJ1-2,CSAPTRVGYGYTF
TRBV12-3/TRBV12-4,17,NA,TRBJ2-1,CASSQITAGLASNEQFF
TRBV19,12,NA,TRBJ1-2,CASSIRSWGYTF
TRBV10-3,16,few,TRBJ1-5,CAISESRQGGNQPQHF
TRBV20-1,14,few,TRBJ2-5,CSARTSGGQETQYF
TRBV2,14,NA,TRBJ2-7,CASCENREGYEQYF
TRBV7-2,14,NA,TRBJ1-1,CASSFSQGHTEAFF
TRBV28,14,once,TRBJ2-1,CASGGSRSYNEQFF
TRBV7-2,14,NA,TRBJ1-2,CASKSGWGDYGYTF
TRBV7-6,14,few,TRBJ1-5,CASSLSLEGQPQHF
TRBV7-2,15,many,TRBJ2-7,CASSLVQGAHYEQYF
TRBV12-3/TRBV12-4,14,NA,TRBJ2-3,CASTRRRGADTQYF
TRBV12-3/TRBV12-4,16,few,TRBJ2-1,CASRKSGTRRDNEQFF
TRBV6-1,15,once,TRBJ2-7,CASSERAGDPYEQYF
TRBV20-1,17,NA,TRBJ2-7,CSASRSLPGGGLNEQYF
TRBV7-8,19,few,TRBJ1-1,CASIATLFPRQSMNTEAFF
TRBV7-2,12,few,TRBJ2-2,CASTSTGGELFF
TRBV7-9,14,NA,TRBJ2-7,CASSAWGGDSDSGF